These 22 T cell receptor beta chains were sequenced from one sample in a study of vaccination and CD4 T cells after COVID-19. Which antigens these TCRs recognize remains unknown. Cultured CD4+ T cells had their DNA profiled by the Oncomine TCR Beta short-read assay. TCRdb processed the PCR reads anew with MiXCR; each CDR3 protein has one entry. The sample shows around 16,000 distinct CDR3 sequences, 73% of them seen only once. Treatment indicated: roughly 11-day PBMC culture with coronavirus spike peptide pools or control peptides (ViraFEST assay). The sequenced sample consisted of CD4+ T cells from blood, cultured in vitro. Receptors originate from a human donor who had recovered from COVID-19.

The CDR3 sequence is CASSSKGTLQETQYF. As DNA, the CDR3 is TGTGCCAGCAGCTCTAAAGGTACCCTCCAAGAGACCCAGTACTTC. V gene TRBV7-3 combines with J gene TRBJ2-5; D unclear. The CDR3 has 15 amino acids. V was trimmed by 4 bases and J by 1 base, leaving 13 bases between them. The germline gives CDR1 SGHTA, CDR2 FQGTGA.

The genes are TRBV28 and TRBJ2-7; 8 nucleotides match TRBD2. V lost 7 bases, J lost 6 bases, and 11 bases stayed unmatched. The V gene's germline CDR1 is MDHEN and CDR2 SYDVKM. CDR3 length: 14 amino acids. The CDR3 nucleotides are TGTGCCAGCACCTTGGGCGGGGGGCGATCCGAGCAGTACTTC. This gives the protein CASTLGGGRSEQYF.

This clonotype was picked up a small number of times. V and J are TRBV20-1 and TRBJ2-7; TRBD1 might be the D (6 bases). Germline values: CDR1 DFQATT, CDR2 SNEGSKA (reference sequence). Trimming shortened V by 0 bases and J by 6 bases, and 18 bases separated the two germline ends. The CDR3 sequence is 15 residues long. In nucleotides, the CDR3 is TGCAGTGCTAGAGATCAGGGGCGTCAGGGCGGCGAGCAGTACTTC. Translating it yields CSARDQGRQGGEQYF.

V and J are TRBV7-2 and TRBJ2-5, with TRBD1 as a possible D gene (5 bases). Per germline, CDR1 SGHTA and CDR2 FQGNSA. Trimming pared 5 bases from V and 2 bases from J, leaving 12 bases between. The CDR3 has 14 amino acids. The CDR3 sequence is CASSPTQGQETQYF. The DNA of the CDR3 is TGTGCCAGCAGCCCTACCCAGGGACAAGAGACCCAGTACTTC.

The chain uses TRBV6-5 and TRBJ1-2; D gene ambiguous. The CDR3 has 15 residues. Trimming left V 4 bases short and J 5 bases short, with 17 bases between. Germline V gives CDR1 MNHEY, CDR2 SVGAGI. This CDR3 reads CASSSVFSGTYGYTF. The DNA of the CDR3 is TGTGCCAGCAGTTCAGTATTTTCAGGAACTTATGGCTACACCTTC.

The chain employs TRBV4-1 and TRBJ1-2; D gene uncertain. This CDR3 comprises 15 residues. Trimming removed 4 bases at V and 4 bases at J, with 16 bases between. CDR1 and CDR2 (germline): MGHRA, YSYEKL. The CDR3 DNA is TGCGCCAGCAGCCCGCCGGAGTGGCTGCGCTATGGCTACACCTTC. Its translation: CASSPPEWLRYGYTF.

The rearrangement links TRBV5-1 to TRBJ1-2; no firm D call. There are 12 residues in the CDR3. Germline V gives CDR1 SGHRS, CDR2 YFSETQ. V lost 1 base to trimming and J lost 6 bases, with 7 bases between them. CDR3 sequence reads: CASSLRRDGYTF. The CDR3 DNA reads as TGCGCCAGCAGCTTGAGAAGGGATGGCTACACCTTC.

The chain joins TRBV2 to TRBJ2-7, with unresolved D. This CDR3 is built from 11 residues. The germline CDR1 and CDR2 sequences are SNHLY and FYNNEI. V lost 4 bases, J lost 3 bases, and 4 bases lay in between. The CDR3 DNA reads as TGTGCCAGCAGTGTCCTCTACGAGCAGTACTTC. This gives the protein CASSVLYEQYF.

The rearrangement uses TRBV20-1 and TRBJ1-6, with D possibly being TRBD1 (6 bases). There are 16 residues in the CDR3. Germline assignment: CDR1 DFQATT and CDR2 SNEGSKA (reference sequence). V was trimmed by 0 bases and J by 7 bases, leaving 16 bases between them. CDR3 protein: CSARDRAKGGNSPLHF. The CDR3 region has the DNA TGCAGTGCTAGAGATCGGGCCAAGGGGGGCAATTCACCCCTCCACTTT.

V is TRBV7-2 and J is TRBJ1-5; D is possibly TRBD1 (5 bases). The V end was cut by 5 bases, the J end by 4 bases, with 9 bases between. This CDR3 contains 13 residues. Germline V gene data show CDR1 as SGHTA and CDR2 as FQGNSA. The CDR3 protein is CASSEQVNQPQHF. As DNA, the CDR3 is TGTGCCAGCAGCGAACAGGTTAATCAGCCCCAGCATTTT.

The DNA for the CDR3 is TGCAGTGCTAGAGATCCGGGACGGCTAAATGAAAAACTGTTTTTT. Translated, it gives CSARDPGRLNEKLFF. The V and J genes are TRBV20-1 and TRBJ1-4, with a possible D match to TRBD1 (5 bases). CDR1 is DFQATT and CDR2 is SNEGSKA in the germline V gene (reference sequence). The ends were cut back, 0 bases at V and 5 bases at J, with 13 bases in the middle. The CDR3 is 15 amino acids.

The genes are TRBV28 and TRBJ1-1, with a tentative D call TRBD1 (6 bases). The CDR3 has 18 residues. Trimming removed 3 bases at V and 0 bases at J, with 20 bases between. CDR1 is MDHEN, CDR2 SYDVKM, per germline. CDR3 in amino acids: CASSLGLGGGTLNTEAFF. In nucleotides, the CDR3 is TGTGCCAGCAGTTTGGGTTTGGGGGGCGGAACCTTGAACACTGAAGCTTTCTTT.

This clonotype was seen a few times. In DNA, the CDR3 is TGTGCCAGCAGTTGGACAGGGGGCGGTCAGCCCCAGCATTTT. It codes for CASSWTGGGQPQHF. V gene TRBV7-2 combines with J gene TRBJ1-5, with 11 bases identical to TRBD1. Looked up from germline, CDR1 is SGHTA and CDR2 is FQGNSA. After removal of 6 bases from V and 6 bases from J, the junction contained 4 bases not matched to a gene. The CDR3 has 14 amino acids.

The table lists this clonotype with a count of one. One end of the junction fails to match germline, which may point to a read error. This rearrangement joins TRBV7-7 to TRBJ1-5, with D hard to call. The length of the CDR3 is 13 residues. CDR1 is SSHAT and CDR2 is FNYEAQ in the germline V gene (reference sequence). The CDR3 region is CASSLGPDQPQHF. DNA for the CDR3: TGTGCTAGCAGCTTAGGGCCGGATCAGCCCCAGCATTTT.

The genes are TRBV20-1 and TRBJ1-5; D is unclear. Trimming pared 3 bases from V and 0 bases from J, leaving 15 bases between. CDR1 DFQATT and CDR2 SNEGSKA come from the germline V gene (reference sequence). The CDR3 is 16 amino acids. The CDR3 coding sequence is TGCAGTGCTAGGTTCGGGCGATTTAATAGCAATCAGCCCCAGCATTTT. Translation: CSARFGRFNSNQPQHF.

The genes are TRBV6-5 and TRBJ1-6; D ambiguous. The V gene lost 2 bases and the J gene lost 7 bases, with 6 bases spanning the gap. The CDR3 is 13 amino acids. Germline V gene data show CDR1 as MNHEY and CDR2 as SVGAGI. The CDR3 DNA sequence: TGTGCCAGCAGTTACGGGCCGAATTCACCCCTCCACTTT. Translation: CASSYGPNSPLHF.

V gene TRBV6-1 combines with J gene TRBJ1-3; D remains unclear. There are 14 residues in the CDR3. Trimming pared 6 bases from V and 0 bases from J, leaving 9 bases between. Germline V gene sequence: CDR1 MNHNS, CDR2 SASEGT. The CDR3 DNA reads TGTGCCAGCAGCCGCGCCCACTCTGGAAACACCATATATTTT. Protein: CASSRAHSGNTIYF.

V gene TRBV27 combines with J gene TRBJ2-5, with D possibly TRBD2 on 6 matching bases. Between the trimmed V and J ends, which lost 6 bases and 5 bases, there was a span of 16 bases. Germline CDR1 reads MNHEY; CDR2 reads SMNVEV (reference sequence). This CDR3 has 14 amino acids. Here the CDR3 DNA reads TGTGCCAGCAGCATGGGTCTCGGAGGGGAGACCCAGTACTTC. Amino acid sequence: CASSMGLGGETQYF.

The gene calls are TRBV30 and TRBJ1-2; 7 nucleotides align to TRBD1. V trimming: 3 bases; J trimming: 5 bases; junction bases outside the gene matches: 3. The CDR3 spans 12 residues. Germline loops: CDR1 GTSNPN, CDR2 SVGIG (reference sequence). The CDR3 nucleotides are TGTGCCTGGAGCAGGGGGAGATATGGCTACACCTTC. Translation: CAWSRGRYGYTF.

V and J are TRBV19 and TRBJ2-7; TRBD1 matches 8 bases. Germline lookup yields CDR1 LNHDA and CDR2 SQIVND (reference sequence). Losses at the gene ends were 6 bases for V and 3 bases for J; bases not matched to a gene: 4. The CDR3 sequence is 13 residues long. The CDR3: CASRGQGIYEQYF. The CDR3, as DNA: TGTGCCAGTAGAGGACAGGGAATCTACGAGCAGTACTTC.

The chain is built from TRBV6-2 or TRBV6-3 and TRBJ2-3, with 8 nucleotides matching TRBD1. J gave up 3 bases and V 2 bases, and 10 bases lay outside the gene matches. The CDR3 runs to 17 residues. Germline V gives CDR1 MNHEY, CDR2 SVGEGT. The CDR3 loop is CASSYPPGRGQTDTQYF. The CDR3, as DNA: TGTGCCAGCAGTTACCCCCCGGGCAGGGGGCAAACAGATACGCAGTATTTT.

This clonotype was found a few times. This chain joins TRBV27 and TRBJ1-5; possible D gene TRBD1, 6 bases. This CDR3 spans 14 amino acids. The V and J ends lost 2 bases and 7 bases respectively, with 12 bases between them. The germline V gene has CDR1 MNHEY and CDR2 SMNVEV (reference sequence). The CDR3 here is CASSLNLQGQPQHF. The CDR3 bases are TGTGCCAGCAGTTTAAATCTACAGGGACAGCCCCAGCATTTT.